This TCR beta chain comes out of a study of control samples from healthy donors and cancer patients. Repertoires were generated with immunoSEQ multiplex PCR, while TCRdb's copy carries only in-frame clones and drops some. The table has approximately 140,000 clones, roughly 90% seen once; the top ten hold roughly 12%. V shed 5 bases and J shed 5 bases, with 18 bases lying between them. This CDR3 is built from 15 residues. Germline values: CDR1 SGHTA, CDR2 FQGNSA. The V call is TRBV7-2, the J call TRBJ1-1; TRBD1 might be the D (6 bases). The TCR was taken from a young man in good health. Material for sequencing was blood. CDR3 protein: CASSQTPGHSTEAFF. Here the CDR3 DNA reads TGTGCCAGCAGCCAAACCCCGGGACATTCTACTGAAGCTTTCTTT.